This passage covers 23 T cell receptor beta chains from one sample sequenced in a study of identical twins. TCRdb re-analysed the 5' RACE reads in MiXCR, keeping a single row per CDR3 protein. The table includes 690,000 or so distinct CDR3 sequences, 5.5% to 7.5% detected once. Material for sequencing was naive T cells sorted from blood. The receptor source for this set is a man aged 18 to 30 in good health.

At least ten counts were recorded for this clonotype. The gene calls are TRBV6-4 and TRBJ2-3, with TRBD2 matching 7 bases. CDR3 length equals 15 residues. Germline V gene data show CDR1 as MRHNA and CDR2 as SNTAGT. With 2 bases clipped from V and 6 bases from J, the junction kept 8 bases outside the gene matches. CDR3 amino acids: CASSDLGGSMDTQYF. In nucleotides, the CDR3 is TGTGCCAGCAGTGACCTTGGCGGGAGTATGGATACGCAGTATTTT.

The chain uses TRBV20-1 and TRBJ2-2, with D possibly matching TRBD1 (6 bases). The CDR3 has 14 residues. V was pared by 4 bases and J by 5 bases, with 14 bases between. Germline values: CDR1 DFQATT, CDR2 SNEGSKA (reference sequence). The chain's CDR3 is CSAKSQQGTGELFF. The CDR3 nucleotides read TGCAGTGCTAAATCACAACAGGGAACCGGGGAGCTGTTTTTT.

The V call is TRBV6-1, the J call TRBJ2-1, with TRBD1 identical over 7 bases. The CDR3 has 15 amino acids. V lost 2 bases, J lost 7 bases, and 8 bases stayed unmatched. The germline V gene has CDR1 MNHNS and CDR2 SASEGT. The CDR3 loop reads CASSERQGGQNEQFF. The CDR3 DNA follows: TGTGCCAGCAGTGAAAGACAGGGCGGTCAAAATGAGCAGTTCTTC.

The sample holds a few counts of this clonotype. The chain couples TRBV6-2 or TRBV6-3 to TRBJ2-1; 10 nucleotides agree with TRBD2. The CDR3 covers 20 residues. Trimming took 0 bases from V and 3 from J; bases not matched to a gene: 14. CDR1 is MNHEY and CDR2 is SVGEGT in the germline V gene. CDR3 nucleotides: TGTGCCAGCAGTTACTCGATCGGCGGTCAGGCTAGCGGGAGCTACAATGAGCAGTTCTTC. This sequence encodes CASSYSIGGQASGSYNEQFF.

This clonotype was recorded many times. The chain links TRBV29-1 to TRBJ2-5, with TRBD1 matching over 7 bases. The CDR3 totals 12 residues. V was pared by 3 bases and J by 6 bases, with 4 bases of the junction left unmatched. In germline, CDR1 is SQVTM, CDR2 ANQGSEA. CDR3 sequence: CSVDYRGQTQYF. For the CDR3, the DNA is TGCAGCGTTGATTATAGGGGGCAGACCCAGTACTTC.

This clonotype turned up a few times. The J gene is TRBJ1-2, the V gene TRBV5-1; D is perhaps TRBD1 (5 bases). The V end lost 4 bases, the J end lost 0 bases, and 10 bases lay between the germline ends. Germline-derived CDR1 and CDR2 are SGHRS and YFSETQ. This CDR3 has 14 residues. In DNA form, the CDR3 reads TGCGCCAGCAGCCGGACACTCGCTAACTATGGCTACACCTTC. Translating it yields CASSRTLANYGYTF. Full variable domain (rest looked up from reference TRBV5-1 and TRBJ1-2): KAGVTQTPRYLIKTRGQQVTLSCSPISGHRSVSWYQQTPGQGLQFLFEYFSETQRNKGNFPGRFSGRQFSNSRSEMNVSTLELGDSALYLCASSRTLANYGYTFGSGTRLTVV.

This clonotype appeared many times. The chain employs TRBV12-3 or TRBV12-4 and TRBJ1-1; the D gene is possibly TRBD1 (5 bases). With 5 bases removed from V and 4 bases from J, the gap between germline ends came to 14 bases. CDR3 length: 14 amino acids. CDR3: CASSGTGRFTEAFF. Written as DNA, the CDR3 is TGTGCCAGCAGTGGGACCGGACGGTTCACTGAAGCTTTCTTT.

At least ten counts were recorded for this clonotype. The rearrangement links TRBV15 to TRBJ2-7, with D uncertain. In germline, CDR1 is LNHNV, CDR2 YYDKDF (reference sequence). The CDR3 totals 13 residues. V was cut by 0 bases and J by 4 bases, with 7 bases left in between. Here the CDR3 reads CATSRDERYEQYF. The CDR3 DNA reads as TGTGCCACCAGCAGAGATGAGAGGTACGAGCAGTACTTC. The full variable domain, completed using reference TRBV15 and TRBJ2-7, is DAMVIQNPRYQVTQFGKPVTLSCSQTLNHNVMYWYQQKSSQAPKLLFHYYDKDFNNEADTPDNFQSRRPNTSFCFLDIRSPGLGDTAMYLCATSRDERYEQYFGPGTRLTVT.

Ten or more counts support this clonotype. The genes are TRBV3-1 and TRBJ2-1; 8 bases are shared with TRBD2. J lost 7 bases, V lost 4 bases, and 6 bases had no gene match. The CDR3 is 14 amino acids. CDR1 and CDR2 from the germline V gene are LGHDT and YNNKEL (reference sequence). The CDR3 bases are TGTGCCAGCAGCCTTGGTAGCGGGACTAATGAGCAGTTCTTC. Translated: CASSLGSGTNEQFF.

This clonotype was counted ten times or more. The rearrangement links TRBV4-1 to TRBJ2-1; a possible D gene is TRBD2 (5 bases). Germline CDR1 is MGHRA and CDR2 is YSYEKL. Trimming stripped 4 bases from V and 10 bases from J, with 14 bases between. CDR3 length: 13 amino acids. The CDR3 nucleotides are TGCGCCAGCAGCCCCCCCACGGGATCGGAGCAGTTCTTC. It yields the protein CASSPPTGSEQFF.

The table lists this clonotype with many counts. This chain joins TRBV12-3 or TRBV12-4 and TRBJ2-3; 9 positions match TRBD2. V lost 5 bases and J lost 5; bases outside the gene matches: 14. The length of the CDR3 is 17 residues. CDR3 coding DNA: TGTGCCAGCAGTGGCCCGGAGCGGGAGGTCCAAGGAGATACGCAGTATTTT. It codes for CASSGPEREVQGDTQYF.

In its sample, this clonotype was seen a few times. The chain joins TRBV3-1 to TRBJ2-1, with 10 nucleotides matching TRBD2. Trimming took 6 bases from V and 2 from J; bases not matched to a gene: 7. CDR1 LGHDT and CDR2 YNNKEL come from the germline V gene (reference sequence). This CDR3 has 16 residues. The CDR3 loop reads CASRPTLAGAYNEQFF. For the CDR3, the DNA is TGTGCCAGCAGACCTACCCTAGCGGGGGCCTACAATGAGCAGTTCTTC.

Of note for this clonotype: Here the CDR3 omits its conserved ending phenylalanine or tryptophan, so a read error is the likely source. V and J are TRBV29-1 and TRBJ2-2, with 11 bases lining up with TRBD1. The length of the CDR3 is 14 residues. V lost 7 bases and J lost 6; bases outside the gene matches: 7. Germline loops: CDR1 SQVTM, CDR2 ANQGSEA. The CDR3 is CSAGQGALSGELFS. CDR3 in DNA: TGCAGCGCAGGACAGGGGGCTCTTTCCGGGGAGCTGTTTTCT.

This clonotype occurred many times. The rearrangement links TRBV20-1 to TRBJ1-1; no firm D call. CDR1 is DFQATT and CDR2 is SNEGSKA in the germline V gene (reference sequence). There are 13 residues in the CDR3. V lost 6 bases and J 2 bases, leaving 13 bases between the germline ends. The CDR3: CSAPAGSNTEAFF. CDR3 sequence (DNA): TGCAGTGCCCCGGCCGGCAGTAACACTGAAGCTTTCTTT.

This clonotype was counted only a few times. This chain connects TRBV7-3 to TRBJ2-2; a possible D gene is TRBD1 (5 bases). V was cut by 5 bases and J by 2 bases, with 15 bases left in between. This CDR3 spans 16 amino acids. Germline-derived CDR1 and CDR2 are SGHTA and FQGTGA. CDR3 coding DNA: TGTGCCAGCAGCCTAAAAGCTCGGACAAACACCGGGGAGCTGTTTTTT. Its translation is CASSLKARTNTGELFF.

The chain combines TRBV7-8 with TRBJ2-2; a possible D gene is TRBD1 (5 bases). Trimming shortened V by 5 bases and J by 2 bases, and 12 bases separated the two germline ends. The CDR3 length is 15 residues. Germline lookup yields CDR1 SGHVS and CDR2 FQNEAQ. CDR3 amino acids: CASSHRGLNTGELFF. DNA of the CDR3: TGTGCCAGCAGCCATAGGGGTTTAAACACCGGGGAGCTGTTTTTT.

This clonotype was observed a handful of times. V and J are TRBV20-1 and TRBJ1-6; D perhaps matches TRBD1 (6 bases). The CDR3 length is 13 residues. Trimming left V 7 bases short and J 3 bases short, with 10 bases between. Germline CDR1 reads DFQATT; CDR2 reads SNEGSKA (reference sequence). The CDR3 region has the DNA TGCAGTGGCGGGGGACACTATAATTCACCCCTCCACTTT. It is translated as CSGGGHYNSPLHF.

This clonotype was counted many times. The chain has TRBV29-1 and TRBJ1-2; possible D gene TRBD1, 5 bases. V was shortened by 3 bases and J by 4 bases, with 12 bases between the two germline ends. The V gene's germline CDR1 is SQVTM and CDR2 ANQGSEA. The CDR3 loop spans 13 amino acids. The CDR3 loop is CSVEVGGSYGYTF. The CDR3 bases are TGCAGCGTTGAGGTGGGGGGGTCCTATGGCTACACCTTC.

This clonotype was seen at least ten times. The chain carries TRBV7-9 and TRBJ2-7, with D tentatively TRBD1 (6 bases). CDR3 length equals 13 residues. With 4 bases removed from V and 6 bases from J, the gap between germline ends came to 13 bases. CDR1 and CDR2 from the germline V gene are SEHNR and FQNEAQ (reference sequence). The CDR3 DNA sequence: TGTGCCAGCAGCTCACCGGACAGTACCGAGCAGTACTTC. Translating gives CASSSPDSTEQYF.

At least ten counts were recorded for this clonotype. The rearrangement links TRBV5-1 to TRBJ1-1; 7 bases are a match to TRBD1. The CDR3 runs 14 residues. V dropped 2 bases and J dropped 3; count of bases not matched to a gene: 4. Per the germline V gene, CDR1 is SGHRS and CDR2 is YFSETQ. CDR3 protein: CASSFGQVDTEAFF. The CDR3 DNA reads as TGCGCCAGCAGCTTCGGACAGGTAGACACTGAAGCTTTCTTT.

This clonotype showed up many times. V usage is TRBV9 and J usage is TRBJ2-2; 12 nucleotides agree with TRBD1. The CDR3 is made up of 17 amino acids. In germline, CDR1 is SGDLS, CDR2 YYNGEE. The trim removed 4 bases at V and 7 bases at J, leaving 11 bases unmatched. The CDR3 protein is CASSPGPGTGGGGELFF. DNA of the CDR3: TGTGCCAGCAGCCCAGGCCCCGGGACAGGGGGCGGCGGGGAGCTGTTTTTT.

This clonotype has at least ten counts. In DNA, the CDR3 is TGCAGTGCTAGAGAGCCTAGCGGGGCTAGCACAGATACGCAGTATTTT. This codes for CSAREPSGASTDTQYF. The rearrangement joins TRBV20-1 to TRBJ2-3; 9 bases match TRBD2. The germline gives CDR1 DFQATT, CDR2 SNEGSKA (reference sequence). V was pared by 0 bases and J by 0 bases, with 4 bases of the junction left unmatched. There are 16 residues in the CDR3.

This clonotype appeared a few times. The chain has TRBV29-1 and TRBJ2-3; a weak D match, TRBD2 (5 bases). Trimming removed 3 bases from V and 14 bases from J, with 9 bases in between. Germline V lookup: CDR1 SQVTM, CDR2 ANQGSEA. The CDR3 extends over 9 amino acids. The CDR3 nucleotides read TGCAGCGTTGACGAGGAGGCGTATTTT. Its protein product is CSVDEEAYF.